Listed here are 15 T cell receptor beta chains from one sample, sequenced in a study of blood T cell repertoires in COVID-19 (dated by TCRdb to between 2020 and 2021). Library method: the immunoSEQ multiplex PCR assay. As stored in TCRdb, this immuneACCESS dataset retains in-frame rearrangements with V and J assigned. A fraction of the clones does not appear; measured against another copy, unresolved V genes explain less than half of the discrepancy, and the remainder lacks a known reason. The table for this sample lists 200,000 to 250,000 clones; roughly 90% of them were counted only once. Jointly, the top ten make up more than 12% of the sample. The sequenced sample consisted of PBMCs or T cells enriched from blood (not recorded which). These receptors were taken from a man aged 25-40 years who had been exposed to COVID-19.

This chain links TRBV15 with TRBJ1-4; a weak D match, TRBD1 (6 bases). There are 16 residues in the CDR3. V gave up 0 bases and J gave up 8 bases, with 16 bases separating them. Germline values: CDR1 LNHNV, CDR2 YYDKDF (reference sequence). CDR3 DNA: TGTGCCACCAGCAGAGATCGGGGCAGGGGAGAAGAAAAACTGTTTTTT. It encodes CATSRDRGRGEEKLFF.

This clone came up once. The chain uses TRBV5-8 and TRBJ2-1; 7 bases map to TRBD2. Losses at the gene ends were 0 bases for V and 7 bases for J; bases not matched to a gene: 1. The CDR3 is 13 residues long. Germline lookup yields CDR1 SGHTS and CDR2 YDEGEE. CDR3 in DNA: TGTGCCAGCAGCTTGGCGGGGGGAAATGAGCAGTTCTTC. Translating it yields CASSLAGGNEQFF.

The chain uses TRBV2 and TRBJ2-3; the match to TRBD2 covers 7 bases. The CDR3 covers 13 residues. V shed 10 bases and J 10 bases; nucleotides not matched to a gene: 14. Per germline, CDR1 SNHLY and CDR2 FYNNEI. CDR3 loop: CANGANGSGAQYF. The CDR3 region has the DNA TGTGCCAACGGGGCCAACGGGAGCGGGGCGCAGTATTTT.

V is TRBV10-2 and J is TRBJ2-7, with 9 positions matching TRBD1. J lost 7 bases, V lost 6 bases, and 13 bases had no gene match. The CDR3 runs to 15 residues. Germline CDR1 WSHSY, CDR2 SAAADI. The CDR3: CASSLTGGAMGEQYF. The CDR3 coding sequence is TGCGCCAGCAGCCTGACAGGGGGTGCTATGGGAGAGCAGTACTTC.

The chain joins TRBV6-5 to TRBJ1-2; 9 bases are shared with TRBD1. Germline-derived CDR1 and CDR2 are MNHEY and SVGAGI. The CDR3 covers 14 residues. Germline trimming cut 6 bases from V and 7 bases from J; bases unmatched to any gene: 9. As DNA, the CDR3 is TGTGCCAGCAGAGATACCGGGACAGGGAGTGGCTACACCTTC. Amino acids: CASRDTGTGSGYTF.

This clone was detected once. V is TRBV5-4 and J is TRBJ1-1; D unclear. V lost 5 bases and J 3 bases, leaving 8 bases between the germline ends. Germline values: CDR1 SGHNT, CDR2 YYREEE (reference sequence). CDR3 length equals 12 residues. In DNA form, the CDR3 reads TGTGCCAGCAGACGGCGGGACACTGAAGCTTTCTTT. This gives the protein CASRRRDTEAFF.

This chain's CDR3 is CASSSPGPGTDTQYF. The CDR3, as DNA: TGTGCCAGCAGCTCCCCGGGCCCGGGGACAGATACGCAGTATTTT. This chain links TRBV7-2 with TRBJ2-3; tentatively, D is TRBD2 (5 bases). Per the germline V gene, CDR1 is SGHTA and CDR2 is FQGNSA. The CDR3 has 15 residues. Deletions cut 4 bases from V and 3 bases from J, with 14 bases between.

Here the CDR3 reads CASSQRYREYEQFF. The DNA for the CDR3 is TGTGCCAGCAGCCAACGGTACAGGGAGTATGAGCAGTTCTTC. The V and J genes are TRBV3-1 (or the pseudogene TRBV3-2) and TRBJ2-1, with D perhaps matching TRBD1 (6 bases). Per the germline V gene, CDR1 is LGHDT and CDR2 is YNNKEL (reference sequence). This CDR3 is built from 14 residues. The V end lost 2 bases, the J end lost 8 bases, and 13 bases lay between the germline ends.

The chain carries TRBV7-9 and TRBJ2-3; D gene ambiguous. CDR1 SEHNR and CDR2 FQNEAQ come from the germline V gene (reference sequence). V lost 5 bases to trimming and J lost 1 base, with 10 bases between them. The CDR3 consists of 14 residues. The CDR3 reads CASSLSAGTDTQYF. CDR3 DNA sequence: TGTGCCAGCAGCCTAAGTGCCGGCACAGATACGCAGTATTTT.

This rearrangement joins TRBV9 to TRBJ2-7, with 11 nucleotides matching TRBD1. CDR1 is SGDLS and CDR2 is YYNGEE in the germline V gene. The CDR3 spans 15 residues. V lost 2 bases and J lost 6; bases outside the gene matches: 7. The chain's CDR3 is CASSVAGTGGSEQYF. The CDR3 DNA reads TGTGCCAGCAGCGTCGCCGGGACAGGGGGAAGCGAGCAGTACTTC.

The rearrangement joins TRBV9 to TRBJ2-1, with D tentatively TRBD2 (6 bases). Trimming took off 4 bases at V and 8 bases at J, with 28 bases between the two ends. This CDR3 has 18 residues. Germline V gene lookup returns CDR1 SGDLS and CDR2 YYNGEE. CDR3 protein: CASSPRWTLTSHMDEQFF. DNA of the CDR3: TGTGCCAGCAGCCCCCGCTGGACCCTTACTAGCCACATGGATGAGCAGTTCTTC.

This chain links TRBV2 with TRBJ2-3; 12 nucleotides match TRBD2. Unmatched junction bases numbered 12, after V lost 11 bases and J lost 0 bases. Germline CDR1 reads SNHLY; CDR2 reads FYNNEI. The CDR3 length is 17 residues. CDR3 protein: CAGRIGLAGGSTDTQYF. CDR3 in DNA: TGTGCCGGCCGAATCGGGCTAGCGGGGGGGAGCACAGATACGCAGTATTTT.

The chain uses TRBV2 and TRBJ1-4; D possibly corresponds to TRBD1 (6 bases). The CDR3 length is 15 residues. Germline V gives CDR1 SNHLY, CDR2 FYNNEI. Trimming took off 6 bases at V and 3 bases at J, with 14 bases between the two ends. The CDR3 region is CASSERQVPNEKLFF. The CDR3 DNA sequence: TGTGCCAGCAGCGAACGACAGGTCCCTAATGAAAAACTGTTTTTT.

The chain couples TRBV3-1 (or the pseudogene TRBV3-2) to TRBJ2-3, with D possibly being TRBD2 (5 bases). The germline gives CDR1 LGHDT, CDR2 YNNKEL (reference sequence). V lost 3 bases, J lost 2 bases, and 9 bases lay in between. This CDR3 has 14 residues. The CDR3 DNA reads as TGTGCCAGCAGCCACTCGGGGTCCACAGATACGCAGTATTTT. Protein sequence: CASSHSGSTDTQYF.

This rearrangement joins TRBV5-4 to TRBJ2-3; 13 positions agree with TRBD2. Germline V gene lookup returns CDR1 SGHNT and CDR2 YYREEE (reference sequence). This CDR3 region has 17 residues. The junction had 7 bases not matched to a gene; V was cut back by 4 bases and J by 2 bases. The CDR3 DNA follows: TGTGCCAGCAGCAAAGGGACTAGCGGGGTACACACAGATACGCAGTATTTT. Its protein product is CASSKGTSGVHTDTQYF.